The T cell receptor beta chain under discussion was sequenced for a study of CD8 T cells in ankylosing spondylitis. General study points: About eight highly homologous variants made up a TCR beta motif that seemed to typify ankylosing spondylitis blood. From matched ankylosing spondylitis synovial fluid, disease-linked clones were reportedly recovered at significantly enriched levels.

As for this clonotype: The antigen remains undetermined.

5'-RACE, quantitative and with molecular barcodes, yielded the TCR beta libraries. TCRdb used MiXCR to reprocess the 5' RACE reads, holding one entry per CDR3 protein. The sample shows just under 550,000 distinct CDR3 sequences, about an eighth of them seen only once. The CDR3 runs 18 residues. V was pared by 4 bases and J by 1 base, with 17 bases between. Germline V gives CDR1 MNHNS, CDR2 SASEGT. The rearrangement uses TRBV6-1 and TRBJ2-6; a weak D match, TRBD2 (7 bases). Sequencing was carried out using blood, either unsorted or a sorted T cell fraction (not recorded which). The TCR sequence derives from a male donor with ankylosing spondylitis. The CDR3 DNA reads TGTGCCAGCAGTGGAGGGGGGGGTTTATCATCTGGGGCCAACGTCCTGACTTTC. It encodes CASSGGGGLSSGANVLTF.